A selection of T cell receptor beta chains follows, all from one sample in a study of T cells in Graves' hyperthyroidism and ophthalmopathy. TCRdb redid the calling of the multiplex PCR reads with MiXCR, one entry per CDR3 protein. The table has about 570,000 distinct CDR3 sequences, 46% seen once; the top ten hold roughly 19%. Source material: peripheral blood or thyroid tissue (not recorded which). Receptors originate from an adult woman with Graves' disease, either hyperthyroidism or ophthalmopathy (not recorded which). CDR3s include the opening cysteine and the closing phenylalanine or tryptophan. The D gene is left open where the match is weak. Where a row states a size, it is once, few, many or the class of an expanded clone; other rows omit it.

j_gene: TRBJ2-7
abundance: many
v_gene: TRBV20-1
d_gene: TRBD1
CDR3nt: TGCAGTGCGTGGACAGGGATCGAGCAGTACTTC
CDR3aa: CSAWTGIEQYF

j_gene: TRBJ1-2
abundance: -
v_gene: TRBV7-9
d_gene: -
CDR3nt: TGTGCCAGCAGCGGGAAGGGACTAGCGGGAGGCCCCACCTTC
CDR3aa: CASSGKGLAGGPTF

j_gene: TRBJ1-5
abundance: -
v_gene: TRBV20-1
d_gene: -
CDR3nt: TGCAGTGCTAGGAACGGGGGGGATCAGCCCCAGCATTTT
CDR3aa: CSARNGGDQPQHF

j_gene: TRBJ1-1
abundance: -
v_gene: TRBV2
d_gene: -
CDR3nt: TGTGCCAGCACAGGGGCTTTCTTT
CDR3aa: CASTGAFF

j_gene: TRBJ2-7
abundance: many
v_gene: TRBV6-1
d_gene: -
CDR3nt: TGTGCCAGCCGCCGGGACTCCAACTCCTACGAGCAGTACTTC
CDR3aa: CASRRDSNSYEQYF

j_gene: TRBJ1-1
abundance: -
v_gene: TRBV5-1
d_gene: TRBD1
CDR3nt: TGCGCCAGCAGCGAGGGACAGTCAGGCGCCGGAGCTTTCTTT
CDR3aa: CASSEGQSGAGAFF

j_gene: TRBJ1-1
abundance: many
v_gene: TRBV2
d_gene: -
CDR3nt: TGTGCCAGCACGTACGAGGCTGAAGCTTTCTTT
CDR3aa: CASTYEAEAFF

j_gene: TRBJ1-4
abundance: -
v_gene: TRBV2
d_gene: TRBD1
CDR3nt: TGTGCCAGCAGTGGACAGGGGGCCTATGAAAAACTGTTTTTT
CDR3aa: CASSGQGAYEKLFF

j_gene: TRBJ2-6
abundance: -
v_gene: TRBV5-1
d_gene: TRBD1
CDR3nt: TGCGCCAGCAGCTTAGGCACTATCGGACAGGGCAGGACTTTC
CDR3aa: CASSLGTIGQGRTF

j_gene: TRBJ2-7
abundance: many
v_gene: TRBV20-1
d_gene: -
CDR3nt: TGCAGTGCTAAGTCCCACCGAGCCTACGAGCAGTACTTC
CDR3aa: CSAKSHRAYEQYF

j_gene: TRBJ1-4
abundance: few
v_gene: TRBV28
d_gene: -
CDR3nt: TGTGCCAGCAGTTTCCAGGGACCTAATGAAAAACTGTTTTTT
CDR3aa: CASSFQGPNEKLFF

j_gene: TRBJ2-1
abundance: -
v_gene: TRBV20-1
d_gene: -
CDR3nt: TGCAGTGCTAGTCTCCTGAGGGGAAATGAGCAGTTCTTC
CDR3aa: CSASLLRGNEQFF

j_gene: TRBJ1-5
abundance: once
v_gene: TRBV5-1
d_gene: -
CDR3nt: TGCGCCAGCAGCTTGACCGGGACATTCAATCAGCCCCAGCATTTT
CDR3aa: CASSLTGTFNQPQHF

j_gene: TRBJ1-6
abundance: -
v_gene: TRBV7-2
d_gene: TRBD1
CDR3nt: TGTGCCAGCAGACCGGACAGGGATGCTTCACCCCTCCACTTT
CDR3aa: CASRPDRDASPLHF

j_gene: TRBJ1-3
abundance: few
v_gene: TRBV7-2
d_gene: -
CDR3nt: TGTGCCAGCAGCTTAGATGAGCTAACTTGGAACACCATATATTTT
CDR3aa: CASSLDELTWNTIYF

j_gene: TRBJ2-7
abundance: many
v_gene: TRBV20-1
d_gene: -
CDR3nt: TGCAGTGCAAGGGATCTTAATTCATTATACTACGAGCAGTACTTC
CDR3aa: CSARDLNSLYYEQYF

j_gene: TRBJ1-1
abundance: once
v_gene: TRBV7-9
d_gene: -
CDR3nt: TGTGCCAGCAGCTTAACGTTGAATCCGAACACTGAAGCTTTCTTT
CDR3aa: CASSLTLNPNTEAFF

j_gene: TRBJ2-7
abundance: many
v_gene: TRBV5-1
d_gene: -
CDR3nt: TGCGCCAGCAGCGTTGACAGAAACTCCTACGAGCAGTACTTC
CDR3aa: CASSVDRNSYEQYF

j_gene: TRBJ1-5
abundance: once
v_gene: TRBV9
d_gene: -
CDR3nt: TGTGCCAGCAGCGTAGACGGGGGATCCCCCGAGCATTTT
CDR3aa: CASSVDGGSPEHF

j_gene: TRBJ1-1
abundance: many
v_gene: TRBV20-1
d_gene: TRBD1
CDR3nt: TGCAGTGCTTCCCGGGACAGTAACACTGAAGCTTTCTTT
CDR3aa: CSASRDSNTEAFF

j_gene: TRBJ2-7
abundance: many
v_gene: TRBV4-2
d_gene: TRBD2
CDR3nt: TGTGCCAGCAGCCTAAGGACTAGCGACTACGAGCAGTACTTC
CDR3aa: CASSLRTSDYEQYF